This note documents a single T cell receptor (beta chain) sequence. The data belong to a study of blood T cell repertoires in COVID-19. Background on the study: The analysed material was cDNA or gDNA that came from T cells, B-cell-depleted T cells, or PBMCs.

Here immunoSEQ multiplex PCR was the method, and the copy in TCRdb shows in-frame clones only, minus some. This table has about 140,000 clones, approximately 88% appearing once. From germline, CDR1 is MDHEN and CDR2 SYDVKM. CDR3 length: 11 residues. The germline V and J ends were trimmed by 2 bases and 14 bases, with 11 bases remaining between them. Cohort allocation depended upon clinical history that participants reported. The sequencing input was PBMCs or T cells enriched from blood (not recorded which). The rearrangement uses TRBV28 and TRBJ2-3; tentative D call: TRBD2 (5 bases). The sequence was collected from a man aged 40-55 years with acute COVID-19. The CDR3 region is CASSLTGLRYF. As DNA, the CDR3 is TGTGCCAGCAGTTTAACGGGGTTGAGGTATTTT.